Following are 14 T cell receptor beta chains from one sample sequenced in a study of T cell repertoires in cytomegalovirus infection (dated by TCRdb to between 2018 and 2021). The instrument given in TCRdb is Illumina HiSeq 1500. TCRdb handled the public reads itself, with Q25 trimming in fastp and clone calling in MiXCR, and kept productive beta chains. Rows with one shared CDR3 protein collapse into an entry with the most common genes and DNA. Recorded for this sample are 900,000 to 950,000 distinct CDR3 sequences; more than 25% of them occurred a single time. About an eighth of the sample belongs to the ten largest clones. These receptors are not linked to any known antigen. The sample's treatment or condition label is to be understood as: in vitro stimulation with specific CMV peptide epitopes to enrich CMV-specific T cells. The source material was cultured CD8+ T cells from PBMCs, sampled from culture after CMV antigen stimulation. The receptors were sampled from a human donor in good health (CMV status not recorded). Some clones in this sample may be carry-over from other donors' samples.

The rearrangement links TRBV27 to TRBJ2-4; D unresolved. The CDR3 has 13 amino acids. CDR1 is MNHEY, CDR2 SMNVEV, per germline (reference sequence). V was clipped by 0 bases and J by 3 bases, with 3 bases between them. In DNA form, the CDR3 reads TGTGCCAGCAGTTTATCGGGCAAAAACATTCAGTACTTC. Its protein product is CASSLSGKNIQYF.

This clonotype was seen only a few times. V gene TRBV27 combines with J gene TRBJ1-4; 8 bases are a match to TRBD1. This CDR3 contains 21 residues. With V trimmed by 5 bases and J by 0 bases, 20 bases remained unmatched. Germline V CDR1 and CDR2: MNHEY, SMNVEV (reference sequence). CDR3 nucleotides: TGTGCCAGCAGTACCTCCCGGGCGGGACAGGAAAAATTGGCAACTAATGAAAAACTGTTTTTT. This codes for CASSTSRAGQEKLATNEKLFF.

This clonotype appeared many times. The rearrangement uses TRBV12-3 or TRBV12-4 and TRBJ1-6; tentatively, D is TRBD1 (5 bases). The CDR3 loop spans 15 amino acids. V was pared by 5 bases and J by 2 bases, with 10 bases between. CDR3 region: CASSQGRTYNSPLHF. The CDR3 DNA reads TGTGCCAGCAGTCAGGGACGGACCTATAATTCACCCCTCCACTTT.

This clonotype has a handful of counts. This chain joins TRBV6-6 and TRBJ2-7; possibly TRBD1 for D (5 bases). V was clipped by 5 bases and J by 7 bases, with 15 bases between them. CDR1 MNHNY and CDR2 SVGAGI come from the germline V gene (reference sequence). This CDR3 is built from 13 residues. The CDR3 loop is CASSVQELWEQYV. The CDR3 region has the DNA TGTGCCAGCAGTGTACAGGAACTGTGGGAGCAGTACGTC.

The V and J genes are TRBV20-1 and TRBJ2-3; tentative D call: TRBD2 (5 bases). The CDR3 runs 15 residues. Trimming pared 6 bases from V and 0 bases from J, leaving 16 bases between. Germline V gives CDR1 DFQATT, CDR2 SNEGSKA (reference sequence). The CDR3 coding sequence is TGCAGTGCCCTCCGGAGCGGACCTAGCACAGATACGCAGTATTTT. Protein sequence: CSALRSGPSTDTQYF.

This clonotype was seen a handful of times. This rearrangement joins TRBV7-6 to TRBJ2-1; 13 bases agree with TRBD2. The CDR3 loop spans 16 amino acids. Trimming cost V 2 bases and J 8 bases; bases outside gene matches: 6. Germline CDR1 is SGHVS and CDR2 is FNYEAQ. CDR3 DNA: TGTGCCAGCAGCTTAACTAGCGGGGGGGCTATCGATGAGCAGTTCTTC. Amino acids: CASSLTSGGAIDEQFF.

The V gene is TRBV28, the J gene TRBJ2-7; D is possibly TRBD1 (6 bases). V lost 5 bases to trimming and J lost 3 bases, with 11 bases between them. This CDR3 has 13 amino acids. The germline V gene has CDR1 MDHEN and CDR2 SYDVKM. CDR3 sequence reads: CASSRTGRYEQYV. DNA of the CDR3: TGTGCCAGCAGTCGAACAGGGCGCTACGAGCAGTACGTC.

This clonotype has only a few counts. CDR3 amino acids: CASTHHPLAGGPKDTQYF. For the CDR3, the DNA is TGTGCCAGCACCCATCATCCCCTAGCGGGGGGGCCGAAGGATACGCAGTATTTT. This sequence joins TRBV6-2 or TRBV6-3 and TRBJ2-3, with 12 bases matching TRBD2. There are 18 residues in the CDR3. After removal of 7 bases from V and 6 bases from J, the junction contained 17 bases not matched to a gene. Germline-derived CDR1 and CDR2 are MNHEY and SVGEGT.

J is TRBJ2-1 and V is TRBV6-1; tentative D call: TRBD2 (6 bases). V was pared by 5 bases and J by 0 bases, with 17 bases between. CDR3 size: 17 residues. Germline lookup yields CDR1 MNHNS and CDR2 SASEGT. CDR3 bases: TGTGCCAGCAGTTTAGCGGTGGCCTATCGCTCCTACAATGAGCAGTTCTTC. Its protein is CASSLAVAYRSYNEQFF.

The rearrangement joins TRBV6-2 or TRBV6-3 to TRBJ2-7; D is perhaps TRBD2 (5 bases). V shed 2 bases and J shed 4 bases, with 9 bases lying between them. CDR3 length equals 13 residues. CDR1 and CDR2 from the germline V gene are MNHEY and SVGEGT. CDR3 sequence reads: CASSYEGRYEQYV. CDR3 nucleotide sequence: TGTGCCAGCAGTTACGAGGGCAGGTACGAGCAGTACGTC.

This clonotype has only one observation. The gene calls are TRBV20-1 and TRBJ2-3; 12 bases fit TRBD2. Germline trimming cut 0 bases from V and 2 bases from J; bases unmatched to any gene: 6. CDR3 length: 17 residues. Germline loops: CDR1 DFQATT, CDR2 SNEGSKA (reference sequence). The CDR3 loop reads CSARDLTSGSPTDTQYF. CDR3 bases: TGCAGTGCTAGAGATCTGACTAGCGGGAGCCCCACAGATACGCAGTATTTT.

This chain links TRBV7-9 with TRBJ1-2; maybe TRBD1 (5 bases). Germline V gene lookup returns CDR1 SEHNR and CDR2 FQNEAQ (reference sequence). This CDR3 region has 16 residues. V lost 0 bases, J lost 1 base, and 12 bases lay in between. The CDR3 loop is CASSLAFGGSNYGYTF. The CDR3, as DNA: TGTGCCAGCAGCTTAGCGTTTGGGGGAAGTAACTATGGCTACACCTTC. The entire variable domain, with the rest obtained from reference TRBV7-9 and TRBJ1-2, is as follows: DTGVSQNPRHKITKRGQNVTFRCDPISEHNRLYWYRQTLGQGPEFLTYFQNEAQLEKSRLLSDRFSAERPKGSFSTLEIQRTEQGDSAMYLCASSLAFGGSNYGYTFGSGTRLTVV.

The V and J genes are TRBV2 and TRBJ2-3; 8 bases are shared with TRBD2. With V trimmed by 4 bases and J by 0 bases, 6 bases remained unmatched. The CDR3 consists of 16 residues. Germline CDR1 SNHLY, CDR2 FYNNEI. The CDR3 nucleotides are TGTGCCAGCAGTGGAGAAACTAGCGGTAGCACAGATACGCAGTATTTT. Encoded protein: CASSGETSGSTDTQYF.

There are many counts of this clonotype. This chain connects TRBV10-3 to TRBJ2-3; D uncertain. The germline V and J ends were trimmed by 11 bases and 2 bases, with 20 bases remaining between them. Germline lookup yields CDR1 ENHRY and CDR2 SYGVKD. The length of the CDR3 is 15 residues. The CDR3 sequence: CAVKDRVVYTDTQYF. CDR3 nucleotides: TGTGCCGTAAAGGACCGGGTAGTTTACACAGATACGCAGTATTTT.